The T cell receptor (beta chain) under discussion was sequenced for a study of blood T cell repertoires in COVID-19. A few counts support this clone. Trimming took 5 bases from V and 2 from J, leaving 10 bases between them. The CDR3 contains 14 residues. Per germline, CDR1 SNHLY and CDR2 FYNNEI. The repertoire was sequenced with immunoSEQ multiplex PCR; TCRdb's copy has only in-frame clones and lacks some. Of around 300,000 clones listed, 70% to 90% are singletons. Sequenced input: PBMCs or T cells enriched from blood (not recorded which). The chain employs TRBV2 and TRBJ1-3; the D gene is possibly TRBD1 (5 bases). This TCR was sampled from a woman in her thirties or forties who had recovered from COVID-19. DNA of the CDR3: TGTGCCAGCAGTCTCCAGGGAACTGGAAACACCATATATTTT. As protein: CASSLQGTGNTIYF.